This T cell receptor beta chain originates from a study of T cells in Graves' hyperthyroidism and ophthalmopathy. As for the study in general: Peripheral blood was secured at the point of initial diagnosis, before any treatment.

The CDR3 has 16 amino acids. V trimming: 9 bases; J trimming: 9 bases; junction bases outside the gene matches: 12. The germline CDR1 and CDR2 sequences are KGHDR and SFDVKD. This clonotype was counted many times. What it binds is unknown. For Graves' hyperthyroidism to be stable, ophthalmopathy could not progress within 18 months. PBMCs were collected from an approximately 9.4 ml volume of fresh peripheral blood. RNA transcripts provided the source from which TCR beta CDR3 regions were amplified. TCR CDR3 regions were first amplified by RT-PCR with HTBI primers. TCRdb processed the multiplex PCR reads anew with MiXCR; each CDR3 protein has one entry. The sample contains about 560,000 distinct CDR3 sequences, 15% to 18% of which appear only once. The study's findings and limits: With a median lead of roughly 6.8 months before onset, the model predicted ophthalmopathy.

This chain uses TRBV24-1 with TRBJ2-1; the match to TRBD2 covers 14 bases. The clonotype was recovered from a woman aged 25-40 years with Graves' hyperthyroidism. The sequenced material came from blood. CDR3 sequence (DNA): TGTGCCACCCGGTCGGCCGGGACTAGCGGGAGTACTGAGCAGTTCTTC. Protein product: CATRSAGTSGSTEQFF.